This T cell receptor (beta chain) was identified in a study of blood T cell repertoires in COVID-19. Background on the study: Collection of acute and convalescent COVID-19 samples took place in the United States, Italy and Spain. In each case, the material was cDNA or gDNA derived from T cells, B-cell-depleted T cells, or PBMCs.

Original handling: Cell counts per sample came from amplifying reference gene primers. The data were produced by immunoSEQ multiplex PCR, yet TCRdb's version contains in-frame clones alone and is incomplete. V and J calls and clone size follow that table, whereas D and trimming were derived from the DNA. This table holds 100,000 to 150,000 clones, approximately 88% found once. The CDR3 sequence is 14 residues long. The germline V gene encodes CDR1 SGHRS and CDR2 YFSETQ. The V end lost 4 bases, the J end lost 6 bases, and 16 bases lay between the germline ends. The sample was peripheral blood. The chain joins TRBV5-1 to TRBJ1-1; D gene unclear. The receptor's source is a woman older than 75 with acute or convalescent COVID-19. The CDR3 nucleotides are TGCGCCAGCAGCCGTCCCGGGTCGACCCCTGAAGCTTTCTTT. This gives the protein CASSRPGSTPEAFF.